This entry lists 5 T cell receptor beta chains sequenced from one sample in a study of T cell responses to AZD1222 COVID-19 vaccine. The data were produced by immunoSEQ multiplex PCR, yet TCRdb's version contains in-frame clones alone and is incomplete. The data show around 150,000 clones, roughly nine tenths seen once. The input for sequencing was peripheral blood, taken 28 days after the second AZD1222 dose. The receptors come from an adult who received the AZD1222 COVID-19 vaccine.

This chain joins TRBV3-1 (or the pseudogene TRBV3-2) and TRBJ2-7, with 9 bases that match TRBD2. The V and J ends lost 1 base and 2 bases, in that order; junction bases with no gene match: 12. This CDR3 comprises 18 residues. Germline V gives CDR1 LGHDT, CDR2 YNNKEL (reference sequence). The CDR3 protein is CASSQGASGTIITYEQYF. Written as DNA, the CDR3 is TGTGCCAGCAGCCAAGGGGCTAGCGGGACGATCATAACCTACGAGCAGTACTTC.

The chain recombines TRBV7-8 with TRBJ2-5, with unresolved D. This CDR3 is 14 amino acids long. Germline CDR1 SGHVS, CDR2 FQNEAQ. Trimming cost V 6 bases and J 2 bases, with 13 bases left between them. The CDR3 loop reads CASSRRRSQETQYF. The CDR3 region has the DNA TGTGCCAGCAGTCGGAGACGGAGTCAAGAGACCCAGTACTTC. Combining the CDR3 with reference TRBV7-8 and TRBJ2-5 gives the whole variable domain GAGVSQSPRYKVAKRGQDVALRCDPISGHVSLFWYQQALGQGPEFLTYFQNEAQLDKSGLPSDRFFAERPEGSVSTLKIQRTQQEDSAVYLCASSRRRSQETQYFGPGTRLLVL.

The genes are TRBV6-1 and TRBJ2-5; no clear D gene. This CDR3 is 13 amino acids long. V was pared by 1 base and J by 1 base, with 4 bases between. CDR1 MNHNS and CDR2 SASEGT come from the germline V gene. The CDR3 loop is CASSEVTQETQYF. The CDR3 DNA reads TGTGCCAGCAGTGAAGTGACCCAAGAGACCCAGTACTTC.

The chain carries TRBV28 and TRBJ2-5; the match to TRBD2 covers 14 bases. This CDR3 comprises 15 residues. Germline loops: CDR1 MDHEN, CDR2 SYDVKM. The V segment lost 9 bases and the J segment 3 bases; nucleotides outside the gene matches: 6. Here the CDR3 reads CASTGTSGSKETQYF. For the CDR3, the DNA is TGTGCCAGTACAGGGACTAGCGGGAGCAAAGAGACCCAGTACTTC.

The chain combines TRBV7-6 with TRBJ2-1, with TRBD1 as a possible D gene (5 bases). V lost 5 bases and J 8 bases, leaving 19 bases between the germline ends. This CDR3 contains 15 residues. In germline, CDR1 is SGHVS, CDR2 FNYEAQ. This CDR3 is CASSQSWAPRDEQFF. The CDR3 coding sequence is TGTGCCAGCAGCCAGAGCTGGGCCCCCAGGGATGAGCAGTTCTTC.